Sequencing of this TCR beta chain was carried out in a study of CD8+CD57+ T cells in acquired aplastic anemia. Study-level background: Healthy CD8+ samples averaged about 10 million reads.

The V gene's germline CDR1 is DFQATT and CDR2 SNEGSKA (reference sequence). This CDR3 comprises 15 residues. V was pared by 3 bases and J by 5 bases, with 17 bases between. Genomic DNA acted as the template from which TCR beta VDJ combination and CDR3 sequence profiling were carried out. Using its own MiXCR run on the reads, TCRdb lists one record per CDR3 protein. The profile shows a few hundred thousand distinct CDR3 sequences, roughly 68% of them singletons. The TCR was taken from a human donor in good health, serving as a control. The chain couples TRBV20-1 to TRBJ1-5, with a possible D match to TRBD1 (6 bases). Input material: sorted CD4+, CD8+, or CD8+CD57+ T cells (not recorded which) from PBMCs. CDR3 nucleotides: TGCAGTGCTAGTGATACACAGGGTAGAGATCAGCCCCAGCATTTT. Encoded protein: CSASDTQGRDQPQHF.